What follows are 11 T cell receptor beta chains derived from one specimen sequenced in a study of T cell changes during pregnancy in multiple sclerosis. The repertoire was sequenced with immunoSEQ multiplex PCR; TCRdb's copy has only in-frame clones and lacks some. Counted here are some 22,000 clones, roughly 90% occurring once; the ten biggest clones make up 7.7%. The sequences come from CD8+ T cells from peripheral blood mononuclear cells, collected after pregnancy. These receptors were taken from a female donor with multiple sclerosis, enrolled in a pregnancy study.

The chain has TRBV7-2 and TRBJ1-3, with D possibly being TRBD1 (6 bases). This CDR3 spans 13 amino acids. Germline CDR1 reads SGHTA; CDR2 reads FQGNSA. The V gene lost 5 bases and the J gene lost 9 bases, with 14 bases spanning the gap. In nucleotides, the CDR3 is TGTGCCAGCAGCCCGGATCAAGGGGGCACCATATATTTT. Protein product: CASSPDQGGTIYF.

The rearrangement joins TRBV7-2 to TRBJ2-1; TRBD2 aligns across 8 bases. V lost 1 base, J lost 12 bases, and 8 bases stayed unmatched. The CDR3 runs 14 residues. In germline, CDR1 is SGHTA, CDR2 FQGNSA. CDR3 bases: TGTGCCAGCAGCTTAGTTAGCCTAGCGGGCCCGCAGTTCTTC. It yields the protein CASSLVSLAGPQFF. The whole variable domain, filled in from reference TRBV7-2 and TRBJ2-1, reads GAGVSQSPSNKVTEKGKDVELRCDPISGHTALYWYRQSLGQGLEFLIYFQGNSAPDKSGLPSDRFSAERTGGSVSTLTIQRTQQEDSAVYLCASSLVSLAGPQFFGPGTRLTVL.

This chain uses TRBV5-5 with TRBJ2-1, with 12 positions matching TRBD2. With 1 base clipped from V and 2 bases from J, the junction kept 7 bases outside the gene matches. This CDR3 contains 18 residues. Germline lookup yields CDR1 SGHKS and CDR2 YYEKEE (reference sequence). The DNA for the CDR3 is TGTGCCAGCAGCTTGCCTAGCGGGAGGGCAAAGCCCTACAATGAGCAGTTCTTC. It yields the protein CASSLPSGRAKPYNEQFF.

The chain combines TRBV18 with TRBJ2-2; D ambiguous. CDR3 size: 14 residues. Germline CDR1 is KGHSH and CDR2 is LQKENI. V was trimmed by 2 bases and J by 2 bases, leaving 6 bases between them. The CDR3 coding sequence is TGTGCCAGCTCACCAGTCCTTAACACCGGGGAGCTGTTTTTT. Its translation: CASSPVLNTGELFF.

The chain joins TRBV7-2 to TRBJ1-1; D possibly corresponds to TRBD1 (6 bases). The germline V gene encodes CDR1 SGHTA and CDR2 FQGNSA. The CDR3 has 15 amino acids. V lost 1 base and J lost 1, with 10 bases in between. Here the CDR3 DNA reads TGTGCCAGCAGCTTAGTTCGGGGACAGAACACTGAAGCTTTCTTT. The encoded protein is CASSLVRGQNTEAFF.

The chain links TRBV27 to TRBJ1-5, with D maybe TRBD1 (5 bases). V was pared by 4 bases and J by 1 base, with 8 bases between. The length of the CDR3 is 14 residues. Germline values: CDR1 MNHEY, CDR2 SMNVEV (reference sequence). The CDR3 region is CASSYGGSNQPQHF. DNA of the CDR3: TGTGCCAGCAGTTACGGGGGAAGCAATCAGCCCCAGCATTTT.

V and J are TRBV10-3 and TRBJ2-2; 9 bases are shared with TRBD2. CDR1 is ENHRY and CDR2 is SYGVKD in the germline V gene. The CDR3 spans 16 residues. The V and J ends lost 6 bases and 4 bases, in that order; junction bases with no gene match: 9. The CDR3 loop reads CAIRTVAGEGTGELFF. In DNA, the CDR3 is TGTGCCATCAGAACAGTAGCGGGAGAGGGCACCGGGGAGCTGTTTTTT.

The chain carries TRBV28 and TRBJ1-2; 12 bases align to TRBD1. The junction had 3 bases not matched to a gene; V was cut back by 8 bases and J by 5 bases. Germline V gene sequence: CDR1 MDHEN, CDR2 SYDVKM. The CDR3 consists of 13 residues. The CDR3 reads CASGDRGLYGYTF. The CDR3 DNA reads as TGTGCCAGCGGGGACAGGGGGCTGTATGGCTACACCTTC.

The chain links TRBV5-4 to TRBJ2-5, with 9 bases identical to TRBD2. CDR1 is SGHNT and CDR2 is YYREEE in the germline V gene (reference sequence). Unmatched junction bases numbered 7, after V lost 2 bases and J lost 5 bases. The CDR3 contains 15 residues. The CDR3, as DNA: TGTGCCAGCAGCTTTGGGCCTAGCGGGACGGAGACCCAGTACTTC. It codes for CASSFGPSGTETQYF.

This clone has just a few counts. The CDR3 reads CASSYAADSTDTQYF. The CDR3 DNA is TGTGCCAGCAGTTACGCAGCGGACTCCACAGATACGCAGTATTTT. The chain employs TRBV6-5 and TRBJ2-3; D possibly corresponds to TRBD2 (5 bases). The CDR3 extends over 15 amino acids. V lost 2 bases and J 2 bases, leaving 11 bases between the germline ends. Germline CDR1 is MNHEY and CDR2 is SVGAGI.

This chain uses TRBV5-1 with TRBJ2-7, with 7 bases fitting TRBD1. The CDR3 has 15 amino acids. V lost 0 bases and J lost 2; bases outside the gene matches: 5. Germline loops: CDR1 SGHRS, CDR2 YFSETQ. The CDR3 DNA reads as TGCGCCAGCAGCTTGGTAGAGGGGGCACCCTACGAGCAGTACTTC. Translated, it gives CASSLVEGAPYEQYF.